These T cell receptor beta chains were read from a single sample in a study of early T cells in non-severe SARS-CoV-2 infection. TCRdb fed the 5' RACE reads into MiXCR, producing one record per CDR3 protein. This repertoire shows roughly 86,000 distinct CDR3 sequences, around 6% found once; its top ten account for 6.5% to 9%. Sequencing was carried out using whole blood. The receptors come from an adult who was a healthcare worker with PCR-confirmed SARS-CoV-2 infection or an uninfected control (not recorded which). Each CDR3 is given with its conserved first and last residue. A D gene is named only where the DNA matches it firmly. Some rows mark clone size as missing; the rest say once, few, many or name a class of expanded clone.

j_call: TRBJ2-7; v_call: TRBV14; d_call: .; clone_size: .; cdr3_aa: CASSQALTTEQYF; cdr3_nt: TGTGCCAGCAGCCAAGCCCTAACTACCGAGCAGTACTTC
j_call: TRBJ2-2; v_call: TRBV4-2; d_call: .; clone_size: .; cdr3_aa: CASSQAGEGAGELFF; cdr3_nt: TGTGCCAGCAGCCAAGCGGGAGAGGGCGCCGGGGAGCTGTTTTTT
j_call: TRBJ2-1; v_call: TRBV28; d_call: .; clone_size: many; cdr3_aa: CASRKLSSYNEQFF; cdr3_nt: TGTGCCAGCAGAAAGCTGAGCTCCTACAATGAGCAGTTCTTC
j_call: TRBJ2-2; v_call: TRBV7-6; d_call: .; clone_size: .; cdr3_aa: CASSLGRGGTGELFF; cdr3_nt: TGTGCCAGCAGCTTAGGCAGGGGTGGCACCGGGGAGCTGTTTTTT
j_call: TRBJ2-1; v_call: TRBV29-1; d_call: .; clone_size: .; cdr3_aa: CSVDRGISYNEQFF; cdr3_nt: TGCAGCGTCGACAGAGGGATCTCCTACAATGAGCAGTTCTTC
j_call: TRBJ2-3; v_call: TRBV4-2; d_call: TRBD2; clone_size: many; cdr3_aa: CASSQDAGWVSGGADTQYF; cdr3_nt: TGTGCCAGCAGCCAAGATGCAGGCTGGGTCAGCGGGGGGGCGGATACGCAGTATTTT
j_call: TRBJ1-4; v_call: TRBV10-2; d_call: .; clone_size: few; cdr3_aa: CASSINGGEKLFF; cdr3_nt: TGCGCCAGCAGTATCAACGGCGGAGAAAAACTGTTTTTT
j_call: TRBJ2-7; v_call: TRBV20-1; d_call: .; clone_size: .; cdr3_aa: CSARLGRGYEQYF; cdr3_nt: TGCAGTGCTAGGCTCGGCAGGGGATACGAGCAGTACTTC
j_call: TRBJ1-1; v_call: TRBV7-9; d_call: .; clone_size: few; cdr3_aa: CASSSSPGQSNTEAFF; cdr3_nt: TGTGCCAGCAGCTCATCACCCGGACAGTCGAACACTGAAGCTTTCTTT
j_call: TRBJ1-6; v_call: TRBV20-1; d_call: TRBD1; clone_size: many; cdr3_aa: CSVETNRGYSPLHF; cdr3_nt: TGCAGCGTAGAAACCAACAGGGGTTATTCACCCCTCCACTTT
j_call: TRBJ2-5; v_call: TRBV14; d_call: TRBD2; clone_size: few; cdr3_aa: CASSQDVAGELEETQYF; cdr3_nt: TGTGCCAGCAGCCAAGATGTAGCGGGAGAGTTGGAAGAGACCCAGTACTTC
j_call: TRBJ2-2; v_call: TRBV9; d_call: .; clone_size: .; cdr3_aa: CASSVTQSSSRLNTGELFF; cdr3_nt: TGTGCCAGCAGCGTAACCCAATCGTCCAGCAGGCTAAACACCGGGGAGCTGTTTTTT
j_call: TRBJ1-4; v_call: TRBV5-1; d_call: .; clone_size: many; cdr3_aa: CASRREGSTNEKLFF; cdr3_nt: TGCGCCAGCCGCAGAGAGGGATCAACTAATGAAAAACTGTTTTTT
j_call: TRBJ1-1; v_call: TRBV12-3/TRBV12-4; d_call: .; clone_size: .; cdr3_aa: CASSRENTEAFF; cdr3_nt: TGTGCCAGCAGTCGGGAGAACACTGAAGCTTTCTTT
j_call: TRBJ2-2; v_call: TRBV29-1; d_call: .; clone_size: many; cdr3_aa: CSVEEGGGLNTGELFF; cdr3_nt: TGCAGCGTTGAAGAAGGAGGGGGACTTAACACCGGGGAGCTGTTTTTT
j_call: TRBJ2-1; v_call: TRBV2; d_call: TRBD2; clone_size: many; cdr3_aa: CASSLGLDNEQFF; cdr3_nt: TGTGCCAGCAGCCTGGGACTAGACAATGAGCAGTTCTTC
j_call: TRBJ2-3; v_call: TRBV20-1; d_call: TRBD2; clone_size: .; cdr3_aa: CSGTGGSPDTQYF; cdr3_nt: TGCAGTGGTACCGGCGGGAGTCCAGATACGCAGTATTTT
j_call: TRBJ2-7; v_call: TRBV6-5; d_call: .; clone_size: .; cdr3_aa: CASSYSWGTGDYEQYF; cdr3_nt: TGTGCCAGCAGTTACTCTTGGGGGACGGGGGACTACGAGCAGTACTTC
j_call: TRBJ2-2; v_call: TRBV6-5; d_call: .; clone_size: many; cdr3_aa: CASSYSRGAGTGELFF; cdr3_nt: TGTGCCAGCAGTTACTCAAGGGGCGCGGGCACCGGGGAGCTGTTTTTT
j_call: TRBJ2-7; v_call: TRBV9; d_call: TRBD2; clone_size: many; cdr3_aa: CASSPRTRHEQYF; cdr3_nt: TGTGCCAGCAGCCCAAGGACTAGACACGAGCAGTACTTC
j_call: TRBJ1-5; v_call: TRBV28; d_call: .; clone_size: .; cdr3_aa: CASSRTAHTPQHF; cdr3_nt: TGTGCCAGCAGTCGGACGGCCCACACGCCCCAGCATTTT
j_call: TRBJ1-4; v_call: TRBV9; d_call: .; clone_size: many; cdr3_aa: CASSVDSGTKNEKLFF; cdr3_nt: TGTGCCAGCAGCGTAGATAGTGGCACGAAGAATGAAAAACTGTTTTTT
j_call: TRBJ2-1; v_call: TRBV29-1; d_call: TRBD1; clone_size: many; cdr3_aa: CSVEDPLRQGALVPIGNEQFF; cdr3_nt: TGCAGCGTTGAAGATCCCCTTAGACAGGGGGCCCTAGTACCCATAGGAAATGAGCAGTTCTTC
j_call: TRBJ2-3; v_call: TRBV2; d_call: TRBD2; clone_size: many; cdr3_aa: CASSELGGGALTDTQYF; cdr3_nt: TGTGCCAGCAGTGAACTGGGCGGGGGGGCTCTCACAGATACGCAGTATTTT
j_call: TRBJ2-3; v_call: TRBV6-5; d_call: TRBD2; clone_size: .; cdr3_aa: CASSPPPLAGVLNSGTQYF; cdr3_nt: TGTGCCAGCAGCCCACCCCCCTTAGCGGGAGTGTTAAATTCTGGTACGCAGTATTTT
j_call: TRBJ2-2; v_call: TRBV5-1; d_call: .; clone_size: many; cdr3_aa: CASSLDGVNTGELFF; cdr3_nt: TGCGCCAGCAGCTTGGATGGGGTCAACACCGGGGAGCTGTTTTTT
j_call: TRBJ2-2; v_call: TRBV5-1; d_call: .; clone_size: .; cdr3_aa: CASSLAGGVAGELFF; cdr3_nt: TGCGCCAGCAGCTTGGCCGGAGGGGTGGCCGGGGAGCTGTTTTTT
j_call: TRBJ2-7; v_call: TRBV7-2; d_call: .; clone_size: once; cdr3_aa: CASSFGTPYEQYF; cdr3_nt: TGTGCCAGCAGCTTTGGGACTCCATACGAGCAGTACTTC
j_call: TRBJ2-3; v_call: TRBV29-1; d_call: TRBD1; clone_size: few; cdr3_aa: CTAGQGPDTQYF; cdr3_nt: TGCACCGCGGGACAGGGACCCGATACGCAGTATTTT
j_call: TRBJ2-1; v_call: TRBV29-1; d_call: .; clone_size: many; cdr3_aa: CSVGQGGRNNEQFF; cdr3_nt: TGCAGCGTTGGGCAGGGGGGTAGGAACAATGAGCAGTTCTTC
j_call: TRBJ1-5; v_call: TRBV6-1; d_call: TRBD1; clone_size: few; cdr3_aa: CASSEAGQGNQPQHF; cdr3_nt: TGTGCCAGCAGTGAAGCGGGACAGGGTAATCAGCCCCAGCATTTT
j_call: TRBJ2-3; v_call: TRBV19; d_call: .; clone_size: .; cdr3_aa: CASSMADTQYF; cdr3_nt: TGTGCCAGTAGTATGGCAGATACGCAGTATTTT
j_call: TRBJ1-2; v_call: TRBV5-1; d_call: .; clone_size: many; cdr3_aa: CASSSGLVGNYGYTF; cdr3_nt: TGCGCCAGCAGCTCGGGGCTTGTCGGCAACTATGGCTACACCTTC